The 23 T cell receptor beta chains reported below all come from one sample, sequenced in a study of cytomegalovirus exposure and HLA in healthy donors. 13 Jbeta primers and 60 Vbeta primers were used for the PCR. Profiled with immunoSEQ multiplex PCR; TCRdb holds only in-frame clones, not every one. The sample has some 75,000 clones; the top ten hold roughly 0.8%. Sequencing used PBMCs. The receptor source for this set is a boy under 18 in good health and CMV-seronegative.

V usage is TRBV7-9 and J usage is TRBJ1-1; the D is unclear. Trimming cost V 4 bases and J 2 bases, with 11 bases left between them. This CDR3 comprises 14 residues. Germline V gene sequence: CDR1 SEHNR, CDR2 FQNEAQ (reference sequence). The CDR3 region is CASSSGAVNTEAFF. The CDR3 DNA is TGTGCCAGCAGCTCAGGAGCGGTAAACACTGAAGCTTTCTTT.

CDR3 sequence reads: CASSQENGLNEQFF. The DNA of the CDR3 is TGCGCCAGCAGCCAAGAAAACGGACTAAATGAGCAGTTCTTC. This chain joins TRBV4-3 and TRBJ2-1, with D maybe TRBD2 (6 bases). Trimming removed 0 bases at V and 7 bases at J, with 10 bases between. Germline V gene data show CDR1 as LGHNA and CDR2 as YSLEER. The CDR3 totals 14 residues.

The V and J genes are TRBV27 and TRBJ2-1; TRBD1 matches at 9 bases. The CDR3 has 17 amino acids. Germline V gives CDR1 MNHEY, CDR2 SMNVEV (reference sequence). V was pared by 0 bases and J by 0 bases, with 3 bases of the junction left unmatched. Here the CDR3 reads CASSLSGTGISYNEQFF. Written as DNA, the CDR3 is TGTGCCAGCAGTTTATCAGGGACAGGGATCTCCTACAATGAGCAGTTCTTC.

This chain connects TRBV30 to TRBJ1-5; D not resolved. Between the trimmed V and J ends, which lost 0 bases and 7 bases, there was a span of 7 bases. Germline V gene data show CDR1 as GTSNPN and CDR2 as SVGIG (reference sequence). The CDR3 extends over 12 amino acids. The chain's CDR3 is CAWSVRGQPQHF. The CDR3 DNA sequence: TGTGCCTGGAGTGTACGGGGACAGCCCCAGCATTTT. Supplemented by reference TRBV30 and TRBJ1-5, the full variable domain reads SQTIHQWPATLVQPVGSPLSLECTVEGTSNPNLYWYRQAAGRGLQLLFYSVGIGQISSEVPQNLSASRPQDRQFILSSKKLLLSDSGFYLCAWSVRGQPQHFGDGTRLSIL.

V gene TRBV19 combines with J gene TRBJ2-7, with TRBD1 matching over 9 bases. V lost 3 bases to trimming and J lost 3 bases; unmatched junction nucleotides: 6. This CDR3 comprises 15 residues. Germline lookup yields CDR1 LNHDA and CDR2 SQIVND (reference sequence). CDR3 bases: TGTGCCAGTAGTATCTCCGACAGGGGGGTCTACGAGCAGTACTTC. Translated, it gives CASSISDRGVYEQYF.

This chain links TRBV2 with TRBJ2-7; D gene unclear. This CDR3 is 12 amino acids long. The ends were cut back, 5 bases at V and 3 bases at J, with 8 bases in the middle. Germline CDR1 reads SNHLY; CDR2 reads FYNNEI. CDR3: CASSNTGYEQYF. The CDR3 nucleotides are TGTGCCAGCAGTAATACGGGCTACGAGCAGTACTTC.

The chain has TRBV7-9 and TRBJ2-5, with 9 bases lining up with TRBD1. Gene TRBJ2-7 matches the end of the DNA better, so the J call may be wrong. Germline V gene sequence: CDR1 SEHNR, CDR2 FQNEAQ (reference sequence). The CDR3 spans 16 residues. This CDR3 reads CASSLVVGTGSHEQYF. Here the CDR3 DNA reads TGTGCCAGCAGCTTAGTCGTGGGGACAGGGTCCCACGAGCAGTACTTC.

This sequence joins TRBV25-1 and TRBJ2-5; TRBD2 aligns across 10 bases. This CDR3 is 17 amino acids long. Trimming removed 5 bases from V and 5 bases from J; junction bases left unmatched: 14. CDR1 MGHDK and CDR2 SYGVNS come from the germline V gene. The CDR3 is CASSSIMLTSGSETQYF. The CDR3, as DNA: TGTGCCAGCAGTTCCATAATGTTGACTAGCGGGTCCGAGACCCAGTACTTC.

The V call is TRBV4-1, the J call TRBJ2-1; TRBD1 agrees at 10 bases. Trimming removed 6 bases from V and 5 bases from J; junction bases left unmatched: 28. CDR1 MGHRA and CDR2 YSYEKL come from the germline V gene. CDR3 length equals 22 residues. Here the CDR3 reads CASSYRYRDRGVVGRENNEQFF. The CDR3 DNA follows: TGCGCCAGCAGTTATCGTTACAGGGACAGGGGAGTCGTCGGGCGGGAAAACAATGAGCAGTTCTTC.

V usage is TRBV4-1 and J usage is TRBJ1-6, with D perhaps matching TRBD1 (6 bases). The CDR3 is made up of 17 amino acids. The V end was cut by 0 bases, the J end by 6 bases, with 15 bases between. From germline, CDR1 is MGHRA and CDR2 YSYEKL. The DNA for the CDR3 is TGCGCCAGCAGCCAAGAGCCCACAGGGCATCCTAATTCACCCCTCCACTTT. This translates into CASSQEPTGHPNSPLHF.

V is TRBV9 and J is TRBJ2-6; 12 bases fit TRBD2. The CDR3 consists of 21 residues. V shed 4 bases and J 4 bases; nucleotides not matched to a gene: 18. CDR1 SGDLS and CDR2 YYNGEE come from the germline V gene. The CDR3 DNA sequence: TGTGCCAGCAGCCCATCGACTAGCGGGAGTCCCCTCTCTGGAGGGGCCAACGTCCTGACTTTC. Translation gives CASSPSTSGSPLSGGANVLTF.

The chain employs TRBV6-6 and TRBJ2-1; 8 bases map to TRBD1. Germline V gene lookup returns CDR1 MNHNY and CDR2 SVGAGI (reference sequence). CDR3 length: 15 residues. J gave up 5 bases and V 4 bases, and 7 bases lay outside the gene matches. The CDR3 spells CASSSRGQGHNEQFF. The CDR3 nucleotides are TGTGCCAGCAGTTCCCGCGGACAGGGCCACAATGAGCAGTTCTTC.

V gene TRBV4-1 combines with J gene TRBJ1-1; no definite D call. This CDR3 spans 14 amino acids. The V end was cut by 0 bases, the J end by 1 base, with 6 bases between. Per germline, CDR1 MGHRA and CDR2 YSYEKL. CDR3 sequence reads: CASSQDTGNTEAFF. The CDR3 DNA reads TGCGCCAGCAGCCAAGATACGGGGAACACTGAAGCTTTCTTT.

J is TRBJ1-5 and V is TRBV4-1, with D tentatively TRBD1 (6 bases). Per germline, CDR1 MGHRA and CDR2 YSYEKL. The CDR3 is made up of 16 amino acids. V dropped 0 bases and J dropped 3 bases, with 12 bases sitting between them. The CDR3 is CASSQDFTGPNQPQHF. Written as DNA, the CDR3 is TGCGCCAGCAGCCAAGATTTTACAGGGCCCAATCAGCCCCAGCATTTT.

The CDR3 loop reads CASSLRGSSGRGYNEQFF. The CDR3 nucleotides are TGTGCCAGCAGCTTAAGGGGCTCTAGCGGGAGGGGTTACAATGAGCAGTTCTTC. The chain carries TRBV11-3 and TRBJ2-1; 12 bases map to TRBD2. This CDR3 comprises 18 residues. From germline, CDR1 is SGHNT and CDR2 YENEEA. The V gene end was trimmed by 2 bases and the J gene end by 4 bases; junction bases not matched to a gene: 9. The complete variable domain, with remaining parts taken from reference TRBV11-3 and TRBJ2-1, reads EAGVVQSPRYKIIEKKQPVAFWCNPISGHNTLYWYLQNLGQGPELLIRYENEEAVDDSQLPKDRFSAERLKGVDSTLKIQPAELGDSAVYLCASSLRGSSGRGYNEQFFGPGTRLTVL.

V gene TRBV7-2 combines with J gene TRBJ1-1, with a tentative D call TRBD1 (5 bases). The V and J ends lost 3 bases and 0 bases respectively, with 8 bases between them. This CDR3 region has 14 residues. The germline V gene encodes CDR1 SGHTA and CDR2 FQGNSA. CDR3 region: CASSLTAMNTEAFF. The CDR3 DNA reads TGTGCCAGCAGCTTGACAGCCATGAACACTGAAGCTTTCTTT.

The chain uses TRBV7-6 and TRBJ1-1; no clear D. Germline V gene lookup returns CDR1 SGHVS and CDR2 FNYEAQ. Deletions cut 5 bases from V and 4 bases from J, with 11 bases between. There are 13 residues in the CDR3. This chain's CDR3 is CASSRPGSTEAFF. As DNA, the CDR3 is TGTGCCAGCAGCCGCCCGGGGAGCACTGAAGCTTTCTTT.

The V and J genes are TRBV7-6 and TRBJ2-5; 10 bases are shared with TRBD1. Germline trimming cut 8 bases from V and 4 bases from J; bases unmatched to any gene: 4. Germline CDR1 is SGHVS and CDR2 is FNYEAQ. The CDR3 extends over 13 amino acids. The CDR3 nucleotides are TGTGCCAGCCGGGACAGGGGACGAGAGACCCAGTACTTC. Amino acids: CASRDRGRETQYF.

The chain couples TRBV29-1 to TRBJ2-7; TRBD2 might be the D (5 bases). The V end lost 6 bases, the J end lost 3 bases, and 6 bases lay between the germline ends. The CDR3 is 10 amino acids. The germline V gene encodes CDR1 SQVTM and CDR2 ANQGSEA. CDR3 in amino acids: CSVRVYEQYF. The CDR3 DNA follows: TGCAGCGTGAGGGTCTACGAGCAGTACTTC.

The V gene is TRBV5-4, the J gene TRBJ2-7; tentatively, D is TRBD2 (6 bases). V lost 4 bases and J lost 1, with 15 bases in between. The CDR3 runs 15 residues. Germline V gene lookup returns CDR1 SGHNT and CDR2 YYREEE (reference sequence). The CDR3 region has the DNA TGTGCCAGCAGCACAACGGGACTCCAGTCCTACGAGCAGTACTTC. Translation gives CASSTTGLQSYEQYF.

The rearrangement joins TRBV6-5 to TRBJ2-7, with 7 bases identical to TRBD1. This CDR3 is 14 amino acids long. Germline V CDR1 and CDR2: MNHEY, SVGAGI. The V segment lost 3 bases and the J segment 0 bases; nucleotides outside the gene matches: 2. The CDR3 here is CASSYGTDSYEQYF. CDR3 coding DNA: TGTGCCAGCAGTTATGGGACAGACTCCTACGAGCAGTACTTC.

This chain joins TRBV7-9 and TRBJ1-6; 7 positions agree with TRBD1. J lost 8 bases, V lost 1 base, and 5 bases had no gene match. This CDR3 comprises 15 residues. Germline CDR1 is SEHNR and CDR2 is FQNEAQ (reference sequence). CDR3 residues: CASSLGQGGHSPLHF. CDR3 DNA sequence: TGTGCCAGCAGCTTAGGGCAGGGGGGTCATTCACCCCTCCACTTT.

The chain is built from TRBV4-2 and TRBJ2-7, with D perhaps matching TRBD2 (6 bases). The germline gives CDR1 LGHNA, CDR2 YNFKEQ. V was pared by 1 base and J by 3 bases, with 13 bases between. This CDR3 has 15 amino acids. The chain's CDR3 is CASSQGGDGSYEQYF. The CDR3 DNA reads TGTGCCAGCAGCCAAGGTGGGGACGGGAGCTACGAGCAGTACTTC.